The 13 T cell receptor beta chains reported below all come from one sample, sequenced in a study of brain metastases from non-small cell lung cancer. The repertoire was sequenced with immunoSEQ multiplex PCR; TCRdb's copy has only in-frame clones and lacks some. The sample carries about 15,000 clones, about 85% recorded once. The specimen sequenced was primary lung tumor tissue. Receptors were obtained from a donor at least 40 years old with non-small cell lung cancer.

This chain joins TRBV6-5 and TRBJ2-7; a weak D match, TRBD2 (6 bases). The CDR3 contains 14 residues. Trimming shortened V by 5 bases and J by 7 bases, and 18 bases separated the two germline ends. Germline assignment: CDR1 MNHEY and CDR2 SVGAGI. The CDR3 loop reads CASSQRDSPGEQYF. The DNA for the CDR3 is TGTGCCAGCAGTCAAAGGGACTCCCCGGGGGAGCAGTACTTC.

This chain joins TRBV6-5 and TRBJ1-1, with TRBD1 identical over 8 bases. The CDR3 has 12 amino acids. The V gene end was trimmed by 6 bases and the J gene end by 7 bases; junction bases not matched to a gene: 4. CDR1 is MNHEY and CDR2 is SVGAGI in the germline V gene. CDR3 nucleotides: TGTGCCAGCAGGGGACAGGCTGGTGAAGCTTTCTTT. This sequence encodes CASRGQAGEAFF.

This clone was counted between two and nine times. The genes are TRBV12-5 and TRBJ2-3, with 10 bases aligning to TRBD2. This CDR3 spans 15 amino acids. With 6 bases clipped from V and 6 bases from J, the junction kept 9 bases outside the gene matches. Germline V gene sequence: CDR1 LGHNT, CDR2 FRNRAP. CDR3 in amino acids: CASGFIAGGVDTQYF. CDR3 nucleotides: TGTGCTAGTGGCTTTATAGCGGGGGGTGTGGATACGCAGTATTTT.

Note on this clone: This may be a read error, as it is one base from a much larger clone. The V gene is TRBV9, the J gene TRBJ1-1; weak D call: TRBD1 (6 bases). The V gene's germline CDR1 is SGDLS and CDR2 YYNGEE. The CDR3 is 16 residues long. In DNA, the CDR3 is TGTGCCAGCACCCCGGGGGGCGGGGGCGTGAACATTGAAGCTTTCTTT. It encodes CASTPGGGGVNIEAFF.

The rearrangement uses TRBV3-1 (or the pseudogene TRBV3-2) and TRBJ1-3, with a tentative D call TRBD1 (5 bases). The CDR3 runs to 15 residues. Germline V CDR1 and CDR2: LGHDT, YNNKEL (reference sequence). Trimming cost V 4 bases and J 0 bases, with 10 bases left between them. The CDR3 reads CASSPDSNSGNTIYF. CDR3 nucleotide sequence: TGTGCCAGCAGCCCCGACAGTAACTCTGGAAACACCATATATTTT.

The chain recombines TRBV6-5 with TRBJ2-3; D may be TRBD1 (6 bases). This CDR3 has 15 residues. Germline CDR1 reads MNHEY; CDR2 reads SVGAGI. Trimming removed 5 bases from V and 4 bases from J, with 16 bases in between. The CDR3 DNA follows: TGTGCCAGCAGTATACAGGGAATGAGGGCAGATACGCAGTATTTT. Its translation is CASSIQGMRADTQYF.

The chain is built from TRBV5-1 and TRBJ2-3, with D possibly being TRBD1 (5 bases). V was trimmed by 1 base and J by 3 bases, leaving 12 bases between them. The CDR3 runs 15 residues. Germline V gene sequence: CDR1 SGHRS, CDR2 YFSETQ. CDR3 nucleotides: TGCGCCAGCAGCTTGCAGGGCGGATATACAGATACGCAGTATTTT. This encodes CASSLQGGYTDTQYF.

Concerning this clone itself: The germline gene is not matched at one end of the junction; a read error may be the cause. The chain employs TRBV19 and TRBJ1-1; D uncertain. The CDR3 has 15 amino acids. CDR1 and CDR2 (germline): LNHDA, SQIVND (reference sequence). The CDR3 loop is CASSIDSSENTKAFF. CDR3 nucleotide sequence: TGTGCCAGTAGTATTGATTCTTCTGAGAACACTAAAGCTTTCTTT. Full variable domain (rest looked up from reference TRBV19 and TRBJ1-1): DGGITQSPKYLFRKEGQNVTLSCEQNLNHDAMYWYRQDPGQGLRLIYYSQIVNDFQKGDIAEGYSVSREKKESFPLTVTSAQKNPTAFYLCASSIDSSENTKAFFGQGTRLTVV.

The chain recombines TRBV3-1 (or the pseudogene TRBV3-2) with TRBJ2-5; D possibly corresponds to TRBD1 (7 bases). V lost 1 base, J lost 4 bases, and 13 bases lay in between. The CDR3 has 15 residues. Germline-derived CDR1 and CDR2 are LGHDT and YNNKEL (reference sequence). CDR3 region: CASSQGQGGRETQYF. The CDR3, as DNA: TGTGCCAGCAGCCAAGGCCAGGGGGGTAGAGAGACCCAGTACTTC.

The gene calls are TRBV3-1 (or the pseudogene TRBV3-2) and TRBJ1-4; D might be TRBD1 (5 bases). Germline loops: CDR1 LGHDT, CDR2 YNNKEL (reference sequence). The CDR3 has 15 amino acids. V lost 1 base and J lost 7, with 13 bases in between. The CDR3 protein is CASSQAGTYTEKLFF. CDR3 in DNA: TGTGCCAGCAGCCAAGCCGGGACGTACACTGAAAAACTGTTTTTT.

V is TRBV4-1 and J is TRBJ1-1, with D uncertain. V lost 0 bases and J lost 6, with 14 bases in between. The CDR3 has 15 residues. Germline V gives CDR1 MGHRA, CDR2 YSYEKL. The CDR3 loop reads CASSQDFRGSSEAFF. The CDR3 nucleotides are TGCGCCAGCAGCCAAGACTTCCGGGGTAGCTCTGAAGCTTTCTTT.

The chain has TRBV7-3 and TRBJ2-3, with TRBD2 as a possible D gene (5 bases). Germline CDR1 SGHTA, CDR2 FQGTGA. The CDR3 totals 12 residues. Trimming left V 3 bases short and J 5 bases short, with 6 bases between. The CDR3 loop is CASSFGGDTQYF. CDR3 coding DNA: TGTGCCAGCAGCTTCGGAGGAGATACGCAGTATTTT.

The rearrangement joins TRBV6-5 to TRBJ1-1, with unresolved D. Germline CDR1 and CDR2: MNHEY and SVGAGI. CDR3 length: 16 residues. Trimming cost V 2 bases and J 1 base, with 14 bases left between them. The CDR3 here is CASSYAGGSQNTEAFF. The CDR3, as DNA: TGTGCCAGCAGTTACGCAGGCGGCAGCCAGAACACTGAAGCTTTCTTT.